This T cell receptor (beta chain) was found in a study of regulatory T cells in long-lasting Graves disease. Time point in this sample: newly diagnosed GD, antithyroid drugs for less than 3 months. After RNA was extracted from PBMCs, the TCR library was made from it. The CDR3 spans 19 residues. Germline values: CDR1 LGHNA, CDR2 YNFKEQ. Trimming shortened V by 5 bases and J by 2 bases, and 22 bases separated the two germline ends. In building TCR beta libraries, iRepertoire HTBI primers were used together with Arm-PCR of CDR3 regions. TCRdb reprocessed the multiplex PCR reads with MiXCR, giving one entry per CDR3 protein. This sample has approximately 350,000 distinct CDR3 sequences, with 12% found just once. This sample was also put to use in a study of T cells in Graves' hyperthyroidism and ophthalmopathy.

This sequence originates from a woman aged 18-30 years with Graves disease. The source was peripheral blood mononuclear cells (PBMCs), collected at new diagnosis, from a patient treated with antithyroid drugs. The chain employs TRBV4-2 and TRBJ2-6; a possible D gene is TRBD2 (6 bases). The DNA for the CDR3 is TGTGCCAGCAGCTTCCCGGGACTGGATTCGTACACTGGGGCCAACGTCCTGACTTTC. Its translation is CASSFPGLDSYTGANVLTF.